A single TCR beta chain is shown here with its context. Its antigen is currently unknown. This PCR relied on a set of 60 Vbeta primers and 13 Jbeta primers. Produced via immunoSEQ multiplex PCR; TCRdb's table is partial and in-frame only. This sample has roughly 120,000 clones, with less than 10% found just once. This CDR3 region has 16 residues. Per the germline V gene, CDR1 is MGHRA and CDR2 is YSYEKL. The V segment lost 4 bases and the J segment 1 base; nucleotides outside the gene matches: 7. This sample was taken from a study of cytomegalovirus exposure and HLA in healthy donors. Regarding the study as a whole: The authors confirmed in vitro that a few CMV-associated chains were specific for CMV antigens. Cytomegalovirus status was reportedly diagnosed by the classifier with high specificity and sensitivity. Sequences of the TCR beta chain were said to predict the HLA-A and HLA-B alleles of most subjects accurately.

The TCR originated in a middle-aged woman in good health and CMV-seropositive. Sequenced material: PBMCs. This chain connects TRBV4-1 to TRBJ2-1; 7 bases map to TRBD1. Here the CDR3 DNA reads TGCGCCAGCAGCCGGTCGGGACAGCAATCCTACAATGAGCAGTTCTTC. Amino acid sequence: CASSRSGQQSYNEQFF.